These 9 T cell receptor beta chains originate from one sample sequenced in a study of T cell repertoires in aging, cancer and after chemotherapy. Peripheral blood genomic DNA, not sorted cells or RNA, was the template. Rearranged V-D-J TRB sequences were amplified with a mixed TRB-A/B primer pool. TCRdb fed the multiplex PCR reads into MiXCR, producing one record per CDR3 protein. Among about 6,100 distinct CDR3 sequences listed, around 33% were seen once. Input material: blood. These receptors were collected from a human donor with a blood cancer.

The chain links TRBV6-5 to TRBJ2-1; D is perhaps TRBD2 (6 bases). The CDR3 has 17 residues. Trimming pared 4 bases from V and 0 bases from J, leaving 16 bases between. Germline loops: CDR1 MNHEY, CDR2 SVGAGI. The CDR3 nucleotides read TGTGCCAGCAGTTCCCCTAGGGACTTGAGCTCCTACAATGAGCAGTTCTTC. Its protein is CASSSPRDLSSYNEQFF.

The rearrangement joins TRBV29-1 to TRBJ2-5, with D possibly called TRBD1 or TRBD2 (10 bases each). The CDR3 extends over 14 amino acids. The V gene lost 7 bases and the J gene lost 4 bases, with 19 bases spanning the gap. Germline loops: CDR1 SQVTM, CDR2 ANQGSEA. CDR3 protein: CSGSGGTGAETQYF. The CDR3 DNA reads TGCAGCGGTAGCGGGGGGACAGGGGCAGAGACCCAGTACTTC.

This chain joins TRBV6-4 and TRBJ2-7; 11 bases agree with TRBD2. Germline values: CDR1 MRHNA, CDR2 SNTAGT. Trimming took 6 bases from V and 4 from J; bases not matched to a gene: 5. The CDR3 runs 14 residues. Here the CDR3 reads CASRGTSGQYEQYF. The CDR3 coding sequence is TGTGCCAGCAGAGGGACTAGCGGACAATACGAGCAGTACTTC.

CDR3 protein: CASSLTSGRHNEQFF. The CDR3 coding sequence is TGTGCCAGCAGCTTGACTAGCGGGAGACACAATGAGCAGTTCTTC. This chain uses TRBV7-2 with TRBJ2-1, with 12 positions matching TRBD2. Germline assignment: CDR1 SGHTA and CDR2 FQGNSA. With 3 bases clipped from V and 5 bases from J, the junction kept 2 bases outside the gene matches. The CDR3 runs to 15 residues.

This clonotype was detected a few times. V gene TRBV18 combines with J gene TRBJ2-7; no clear D gene. The V end lost 2 bases, the J end lost 3 bases, and 11 bases lay between the germline ends. Germline V gives CDR1 KGHSH, CDR2 LQKENI. This CDR3 contains 14 residues. In nucleotides, the CDR3 is TGTGCCAGCTCACCAGGCCAAACCCTCTACGAGCAGTACTTC. Amino acids: CASSPGQTLYEQYF. Full variable domain (missing parts from reference TRBV18 and TRBJ2-7): NAGVMQNPRHLVRRRGQEARLRCSPMKGHSHVYWYRQLPEEGLKFMVYLQKENIIDESGMPKERFSAEFPKEGPSILRIQQVVRGDSAAYFCASSPGQTLYEQYFGPGTRLTVT.

V usage is TRBV20-1 and J usage is TRBJ2-5; D call uncertain. CDR1 is DFQATT and CDR2 is SNEGSKA in the germline V gene (reference sequence). The CDR3 covers 14 residues. V shed 0 bases and J shed 3 bases, with 11 bases lying between them. CDR3 bases: TGCAGTGCTAGAGATCGGAGTGGGGAAGAGACCCAGTACTTC. Protein product: CSARDRSGEETQYF.

This clonotype is judged medium-sized (0.01 to 0.1%). The V and J genes are TRBV6-2 or TRBV6-3 and TRBJ2-6; possibly TRBD2 for D (5 bases). The CDR3 extends over 15 amino acids. The germline V and J ends were trimmed by 7 bases and 4 bases, with 14 bases remaining between them. In germline, CDR1 is MNHEY, CDR2 SVGEGT. CDR3 DNA: TGTGCCAGCACAGGACTTGGTCTGGGGGCCAACGTCCTGACTTTC. Protein: CASTGLGLGANVLTF.

This clonotype was seen a handful of times. The chain recombines TRBV6-5 with TRBJ2-1; the match to TRBD2 covers 13 bases. CDR1 and CDR2 from the germline V gene are MNHEY and SVGAGI. This CDR3 is built from 14 residues. Germline trimming cut 10 bases from V and 6 bases from J; bases unmatched to any gene: 6. The CDR3 is CATGLAGAANEQFF. CDR3 coding DNA: TGTGCCACCGGACTAGCGGGAGCGGCCAATGAGCAGTTCTTC.

This clonotype appeared a few times. The CDR3 DNA reads TGTGCCAGTAGTATAGGGCTAGCGGGGGGCACAGATACGCAGTATTTT. This sequence encodes CASSIGLAGGTDTQYF. This rearrangement joins TRBV19 to TRBJ2-3; 10 nucleotides match TRBD2. CDR1 and CDR2 from the germline V gene are LNHDA and SQIVND (reference sequence). The length of the CDR3 is 16 residues. The trim removed 1 base at V and 1 base at J, leaving 2 bases unmatched.